Below, 32 T cell receptor beta chains from the same sample are listed, as sequenced in a study of metastatic and nonmetastatic thyroid tumors (dated by TCRdb to about 2020). Library generation was performed with PCR. The data were produced on an Illumina HiSeq 4000. TCRdb reanalyzed the raw reads on its own, using fastp at Q25 for trimming and MiXCR for clone calling, and kept in-frame beta chains. A total of about 27,000 clones appear in this sample, roughly 15% of them only once. Under 7.5% of the sample is in the top ten clones. None of the patients had been given any treatment before thyroid surgery. Sequencing input: blood. All receptors come from a male donor with papillary thyroid cancer or a benign thyroid nodule (not recorded which). Some clones in this sample may be carry-over from other donors' samples.

The rearrangement joins TRBV20-1 to TRBJ1-1; D remains unclear. Germline V gene sequence: CDR1 DFQATT, CDR2 SNEGSKA (reference sequence). Trimming took off 4 bases at V and 1 base at J, with 13 bases between the two ends. This CDR3 contains 14 residues. The CDR3 is CSAKTAGKNTEAFF. The CDR3 region has the DNA TGCAGTGCTAAGACCGCCGGGAAGAACACTGAAGCTTTCTTT.

The CDR3 protein is CASSLVAGGPQGEQFF. The CDR3 DNA sequence: TGCGCCAGCAGCTTGGTAGCGGGAGGGCCGCAGGGTGAGCAGTTCTTC. The chain links TRBV5-1 to TRBJ2-1; 11 bases line up with TRBD2. Trimming cost V 0 bases and J 9 bases; bases outside gene matches: 8. Germline V lookup: CDR1 SGHRS, CDR2 YFSETQ. There are 16 residues in the CDR3.

The table lists this clone with many counts. The chain employs TRBV20-1 and TRBJ2-4; D not certain. The length of the CDR3 is 11 residues. CDR1 is DFQATT, CDR2 SNEGSKA, per germline (reference sequence). V dropped 6 bases and J dropped 6 bases, with 9 bases sitting between them. For the CDR3, the DNA is TGCAGTGCGCCCGCCTCAAACATTCAGTACTTC. Translation gives CSAPASNIQYF.

The gene calls are TRBV19 and TRBJ1-5; perhaps TRBD1 as D (6 bases). The CDR3 consists of 15 residues. The germline V gene encodes CDR1 LNHDA and CDR2 SQIVND (reference sequence). V was cut by 6 bases and J by 14 bases, with 26 bases left in between. The CDR3: CASSLTGWGNQHKHF. The CDR3 coding sequence is TGTGCCAGTAGCCTAACAGGGTGGGGCAATCAGCACAAGCATTTT.

This clone was detected many times. This rearrangement joins TRBV20-1 to TRBJ2-7; D gene ambiguous. The CDR3 is 14 residues long. With 4 bases removed from V and 1 base from J, the gap between germline ends came to 14 bases. Germline CDR1 and CDR2: DFQATT and SNEGSKA (reference sequence). The CDR3 loop is CSATFWGGSYEQYF. In DNA form, the CDR3 reads TGCAGTGCTACGTTCTGGGGTGGTTCCTACGAGCAGTACTTC.

Many counts were recorded for this clone. The rearrangement joins TRBV2 to TRBJ2-2, with D hard to call. The V end lost 1 base, the J end lost 0 bases, and 12 bases lay between the germline ends. The CDR3 consists of 17 residues. Germline CDR1 and CDR2: SNHLY and FYNNEI. The CDR3 region is CASSEGQALPNTGELFF. The CDR3 DNA reads as TGTGCCAGCAGTGAAGGTCAGGCCCTCCCGAACACCGGGGAGCTGTTTTTT.

Many counts were recorded for this clone. This chain links TRBV6-4 with TRBJ2-1; unclear D gene. Germline V lookup: CDR1 MRHNA, CDR2 SNTAGT. This CDR3 has 9 amino acids. The V gene lost 6 bases and the J gene lost 9 bases, with 3 bases spanning the gap. As DNA, the CDR3 is TGTGCCAGCAGCGGTGAGCAGTTCTTC. Its protein product is CASSGEQFF.

Regarding this clone: One end of the junction varies from germline; a read error may be responsible. The genes are TRBV6-1 and TRBJ2-2; 10 bases match TRBD1. Germline CDR1 is MNHNS and CDR2 is SASEGT. This CDR3 comprises 17 residues. The DNA of the CDR3 is TGTGCCAGCAGAAGAGAACGGACAGGGGGTTTGACCGGGGAGCAGTTTTTT. As protein: CASRRERTGGLTGEQFF.

This clone has ten or more counts. V and J are TRBV5-6 and TRBJ2-4; 7 positions match TRBD1. V shed 0 bases, J shed 1 base, and the junction held 10 bases outside the gene matches. CDR3 length equals 18 residues. Germline V gene data show CDR1 as SGHDT and CDR2 as YYEEEE. CDR3 sequence: CASSLGEGAWWAKNIQYF. CDR3 nucleotides: TGTGCCAGCAGCTTGGGTGAGGGGGCGTGGTGGGCCAAAAACATTCAGTACTTC.

The chain uses TRBV7-3 and TRBJ1-1; D perhaps matches TRBD1 (5 bases). The germline V gene has CDR1 SGHTA and CDR2 FQGTGA. Trimming cost V 5 bases and J 3 bases, with 10 bases left between them. The CDR3 spans 13 residues. The CDR3 loop reads CASSNLGDTEAFF. The CDR3 nucleotides read TGTGCCAGCAGCAACCTGGGGGACACTGAAGCTTTCTTT.

This clone is labeled as medium-sized. The V call is TRBV27, the J call TRBJ2-7, with TRBD1 matching over 8 bases. The CDR3 length is 14 residues. CDR1 and CDR2 (germline): MNHEY, SMNVEV (reference sequence). The ends lost 3 bases at V and 0 bases at J; junction bases unmatched: 1. The CDR3 DNA is TGTGCCAGCAGTTTTGGACAGGGCTCCTACGAGCAGTACTTC. Amino acids: CASSFGQGSYEQYF.

The chain links TRBV2 to TRBJ1-2, with a weak D call TRBD1 (5 bases). Trimming pared 4 bases from V and 4 bases from J, leaving 7 bases between. Looked up from germline, CDR1 is SNHLY and CDR2 is FYNNEI. CDR3 length equals 12 residues. The CDR3 DNA is TGTGCCAGCAGTGTCCAGGGCTATGGCTACACCTTC. Its protein product is CASSVQGYGYTF.

This clone was counted at least ten times. V usage is TRBV10-1 and J usage is TRBJ2-1; tentatively, D is TRBD2 (7 bases). CDR3 length: 19 residues. V was cut by 8 bases and J by 2 bases, with 28 bases left in between. From germline, CDR1 is WNHNN and CDR2 SYGVQD (reference sequence). This CDR3 is CASPRGGAGVRIPYNEQFF. The CDR3 DNA follows: TGCGCCAGCCCTAGAGGGGGGGCGGGTGTACGAATTCCCTACAATGAGCAGTTCTTC.

This clone showed up many times. The J gene is TRBJ2-7, the V gene TRBV20-1; a weak D match, TRBD1 (6 bases). The germline V and J ends were trimmed by 5 bases and 4 bases, with 15 bases remaining between them. The CDR3 is 13 residues long. CDR1 DFQATT and CDR2 SNEGSKA come from the germline V gene (reference sequence). CDR3 coding DNA: TGCAGTGCTGGGGGACCTCAGGGGTACGAGCAGTACTTC. Translating gives CSAGGPQGYEQYF.

This clone was seen many times. This may be a read error, as it is one base from a much larger clone. The rearrangement links TRBV27 to TRBJ2-6; TRBD1 matches 8 bases. The CDR3 covers 18 residues. CDR1 is MNHEY, CDR2 SMNVEV, per germline (reference sequence). CDR3 sequence reads: CASGLRRDRLSGANVLTF. The CDR3 coding sequence is TGTGCCAGCGGTTTAAGAAGGGACAGGCTTTCTGGGGCCAACGTCCTGACTTTC. The full variable domain, completed using reference TRBV27 and TRBJ2-6, is EAQVTQNPRYLITVTGKKLTVTCSQNMNHEYMSWYRQDPGLGLRQIYYSMNVEVTDKGDVPEGYKVSRKEKRNFPLILESPSPNQTSLYFCASGLRRDRLSGANVLTFGAGSRLTVL.

The chain links TRBV3-1 to TRBJ1-1, with D perhaps TRBD1 (5 bases). The CDR3 consists of 13 residues. Germline assignment: CDR1 LGHDT and CDR2 YNNKEL (reference sequence). V shed 6 bases and J shed 5 bases, with 13 bases lying between them. The chain's CDR3 is CASSRGPRTEAFF. The CDR3 DNA follows: TGTGCCAGCAGTCGGGGCCCCAGGACTGAAGCTTTCTTT.

By share, this clone counts as medium-sized. The gene calls are TRBV6-1 and TRBJ1-1, with no clear D. The V end was cut by 3 bases, the J end by 1 base, with 6 bases between. Germline loops: CDR1 MNHNS, CDR2 SASEGT. This CDR3 has 13 residues. This CDR3 reads CASSDQRNTEAFF. Written as DNA, the CDR3 is TGTGCCAGCAGTGATCAGAGGAACACTGAAGCTTTCTTT.

This clone showed up many times. The V gene is TRBV6-1, the J gene TRBJ2-1; D remains unclear. The CDR3 totals 16 residues. Germline lookup yields CDR1 MNHNS and CDR2 SASEGT. Trimming left V 6 bases short and J 0 bases short, with 15 bases between. The CDR3 loop is CASSRPAWGSYNEQFF. The CDR3 bases are TGTGCCAGCAGCCGACCCGCTTGGGGCTCCTACAATGAGCAGTTCTTC.

In this sample, this clone turned up many times. V is TRBV15 and J is TRBJ2-2; 8 bases map to TRBD1. The junction had 8 bases not matched to a gene; V was cut back by 5 bases and J by 3 bases. The germline V gene has CDR1 LNHNV and CDR2 YYDKDF (reference sequence). The CDR3 is 16 amino acids. The CDR3 region has the DNA TGTGCCACCAGCGTCTGGACAGGGTACGACACCGGGGAGCTGTTTTTT. Amino acid sequence: CATSVWTGYDTGELFF. Filled out from reference TRBV15 and TRBJ2-2, the complete variable domain reads DAMVIQNPRYQVTQFGKPVTLSCSQTLNHNVMYWYQQKSSQAPKLLFHYYDKDFNNEADTPDNFQSRRPNTSFCFLDIRSPGLGDTAMYLCATSVWTGYDTGELFFGEGSRLTVL.

CDR3 residues: CASSPNRLTSNEQFF. In DNA, the CDR3 is TGTGCCAGCAGCCCTAACCGATTGACTAGTAATGAGCAGTTCTTC. The genes are TRBV11-2 and TRBJ2-1, with a possible D match to TRBD2 (6 bases). Germline V lookup: CDR1 SGHAT, CDR2 FQNNGV. The CDR3 runs to 15 residues. With 5 bases removed from V and 7 bases from J, the gap between germline ends came to 18 bases.

This clone was detected ten times or more. The chain carries TRBV7-3 and TRBJ2-5, with D unresolved. This CDR3 contains 13 residues. V was trimmed by 2 bases and J by 4 bases, leaving 8 bases between them. The germline CDR1 and CDR2 sequences are SGHTA and FQGTGA. CDR3 in amino acids: CASSLQAAETQYF. The CDR3 DNA follows: TGTGCCAGCAGCTTACAGGCGGCAGAGACCCAGTACTTC.

In this sample, this clone turned up many times. V and J are TRBV20-1 and TRBJ1-6; no definite D call. The CDR3 totals 13 residues. Germline values: CDR1 DFQATT, CDR2 SNEGSKA (reference sequence). The ends were cut back, 0 bases at V and 13 bases at J, with 13 bases in the middle. DNA for the CDR3: TGCAGTGCTAGAGAGAGTGCGGATAAGCCCCTCCACTTT. It yields the protein CSARESADKPLHF.

This clone was counted at least ten times. A much larger clone differs from this one at a single base, so this may be a read error. This chain uses TRBV7-9 with TRBJ2-7; D is ambiguous. Trimming cost V 4 bases and J 5 bases, with 12 bases left between them. This CDR3 has 13 residues. Germline V CDR1 and CDR2: SEHNR, FQNEAQ (reference sequence). The CDR3 DNA sequence: TGTGCCAGCAGCTCGGCTCCAGGCGACGAGCAGTACTTC. Translation gives CASSSAPGDEQYF.

The genes are TRBV5-8 and TRBJ1-3; no definite D call. Trimming took off 0 bases at V and 0 bases at J, with 10 bases between the two ends. Germline V CDR1 and CDR2: SGHTS, YDEGEE. The CDR3 contains 16 residues. CDR3 sequence: CASSLGRVSSGNTIYF. CDR3 bases: TGTGCCAGCAGCTTGGGCCGTGTCAGCTCTGGAAACACCATATATTTT.

This clone was detected many times. The chain uses TRBV4-1 and TRBJ1-2; TRBD1 is a possible D gene (6 bases). CDR3 length: 12 residues. Germline lookup yields CDR1 MGHRA and CDR2 YSYEKL. V lost 4 bases, J lost 13 bases, and 16 bases lay in between. The CDR3 DNA reads TGCGCCAGCAGCCTCACCCAACAGGGACTCACCTTC. The encoded protein is CASSLTQQGLTF.

This clone was seen many times. A much larger clone lies a single base off, so this may be a read error. CDR3 in DNA: TGTGCCAGCAGTCAACGACTAGCGGGAGGGACTGAGCAGTTCTTC. Protein: CASSQRLAGGTEQFF. V is TRBV27 and J is TRBJ2-1; 14 nucleotides align to TRBD2. The CDR3 extends over 15 amino acids. After removal of 5 bases from V and 9 bases from J, the junction contained 6 bases not matched to a gene. CDR1 and CDR2 (germline): MNHEY, SMNVEV (reference sequence).

This clone was seen a handful of times. The J gene is TRBJ2-1, the V gene TRBV6-4; D is possibly TRBD1 or TRBD2 (5 bases each). The CDR3 totals 16 residues. V was shortened by 6 bases and J by 2 bases, with 17 bases between the two germline ends. Germline assignment: CDR1 MRHNA and CDR2 SNTAGT. The CDR3 DNA follows: TGTGCCAGCAGACTCAGGGTAGCGTTAACCTACAATGAGCAGTTCTTC. It translates to CASRLRVALTYNEQFF.

This clone was seen repeatedly, ten times or more. The chain employs TRBV27 and TRBJ2-5; the D is unclear. V was pared by 4 bases and J by 0 bases, with 12 bases between. Per germline, CDR1 MNHEY and CDR2 SMNVEV (reference sequence). The CDR3 has 15 residues. CDR3 bases: TGTGCCAGCAGTTACAGATTAGGGTACCAAGAGACCCAGTACTTC. Translation: CASSYRLGYQETQYF.

This clone appeared many times. A much larger clone lies a single base off, so this may be a read error. Other DNA sequences from this sample encode an identical CDR3 as well. The chain recombines TRBV20-1 with TRBJ2-7, with D maybe TRBD2 (5 bases). V lost 3 bases to trimming and J lost 2 bases, with 17 bases between them. The CDR3 contains 15 residues. Looked up from germline, CDR1 is DFQATT and CDR2 is SNEGSKA (reference sequence). DNA for the CDR3: TGCAGTGCTAGGGGTTCTAGTGGGAGAACCTACGAGCAGTACTTC. It specifies CSARGSSGRTYEQYF.

In this sample, this clone turned up many times. This chain uses TRBV6-1 with TRBJ2-5; possibly TRBD1 for D (6 bases). Germline loops: CDR1 MNHNS, CDR2 SASEGT. The V gene lost 3 bases and the J gene lost 2 bases, with 10 bases spanning the gap. The CDR3 loop spans 14 amino acids. The CDR3 bases are TGTGCCAGCAGTGATTTACAGGGACAAGAGACCCAGTACTTC. This sequence encodes CASSDLQGQETQYF.

This clone was seen a handful of times. The chain employs TRBV12-3 or TRBV12-4 and TRBJ2-1, with TRBD1 identical over 9 bases. The CDR3 is 14 residues long. Losses at the gene ends were 6 bases for V and 5 bases for J; bases not matched to a gene: 5. CDR3 protein: CASSPRTGDNEQFF. The DNA of the CDR3 is TGTGCCAGCAGCCCGAGGACAGGGGACAATGAGCAGTTCTTC.

This clone has at least ten counts. J is TRBJ2-1 and V is TRBV20-1; TRBD2 matches 10 bases. In germline, CDR1 is DFQATT, CDR2 SNEGSKA (reference sequence). J lost 9 bases, V lost 3 bases, and 8 bases had no gene match. CDR3 length: 14 amino acids. The CDR3 spells CSASLSGRASEQFF. The CDR3 bases are TGCAGTGCTAGTCTGAGCGGGAGGGCCTCTGAGCAGTTCTTC.